Listed below are T cell receptor beta chains from one sample, sequenced in a study of blood T cell repertoires in COVID-19. Repertoires were generated with immunoSEQ multiplex PCR, while TCRdb's copy carries only in-frame clones and drops some. The table has about 86,000 clones, about 82% seen once. The sample taken for sequencing was peripheral blood. These TCRs come from a man aged 45-60 years with acute or convalescent COVID-19. CDR3s include the opening cysteine and the closing phenylalanine or tryptophan. Fields, in order: V gene, clone size, D gene, J gene, CDR3 length, CDR3 DNA, CDR3 protein. D genes are given only for firm matches. Rows give clone size only sometimes, using once, few, many, or a class for an expanded clone.

v_gene: TRBV19; abundance: NA; d_gene: TRBD1; j_gene: TRBJ1-2; len: 14; CDR3nt: TGTGCCAGTACAATTGGGACAGCTAACTATGGCTACACCTTC; CDR3aa: CASTIGTANYGYTF
v_gene: TRBV9; abundance: once; d_gene: NA; j_gene: TRBJ2-7; len: 15; CDR3nt: TGTGCCAGCAGCTCATCGACGGAGATTTCCTACGAGCAGTACTTC; CDR3aa: CASSSSTEISYEQYF
v_gene: TRBV30; abundance: NA; d_gene: NA; j_gene: TRBJ1-1; len: 15; CDR3nt: TGTGCCTGGACCCCGGGGGGCAGGAGGAACGCTGAAGCTTTCTTT; CDR3aa: CAWTPGGRRNAEAFF
v_gene: TRBV7-2; abundance: NA; d_gene: TRBD1; j_gene: TRBJ1-5; len: 18; CDR3nt: TGTGCCAGCAGCTTAGGTTCGGACAGGCTGGATAGCAATCAGCCCCAGCATTTT; CDR3aa: CASSLGSDRLDSNQPQHF
v_gene: TRBV11-1; abundance: NA; d_gene: NA; j_gene: TRBJ1-1; len: 11; CDR3nt: TGTGCCAGCAGCTTCGGCAGGGAAGCTTTCTTT; CDR3aa: CASSFGREAFF
v_gene: TRBV28; abundance: NA; d_gene: NA; j_gene: TRBJ1-3; len: 15; CDR3nt: TGTGCCAGCAGTTTTGCGGGGGCTACTGGAAACACCATATATTTT; CDR3aa: CASSFAGATGNTIYF
v_gene: TRBV6-5; abundance: NA; d_gene: NA; j_gene: TRBJ1-1; len: 14; CDR3nt: TGTGCCAGCAGTTACGGAGGCTTTAACACTGAAGCTTTCTTT; CDR3aa: CASSYGGFNTEAFF
v_gene: TRBV5-1; abundance: NA; d_gene: TRBD1; j_gene: TRBJ1-1; len: 13; CDR3nt: TGCGCCAGCAGCCCGGACAGGGGGGGTGAAGCTTTCTTT; CDR3aa: CASSPDRGGEAFF
v_gene: TRBV19; abundance: NA; d_gene: NA; j_gene: TRBJ2-3; len: 15; CDR3nt: TGTGCCAGTAGGGCCTCTAGCACCGGTGGGGATACGCAGTATTTT; CDR3aa: CASRASSTGGDTQYF
v_gene: TRBV6-5; abundance: once; d_gene: NA; j_gene: TRBJ1-2; len: 12; CDR3nt: TGTGCCAGCAGTTACCAGGGAAGGGGCTACACCTTC; CDR3aa: CASSYQGRGYTF
v_gene: TRBV18; abundance: NA; d_gene: TRBD2; j_gene: TRBJ2-7; len: 15; CDR3nt: TGTGCCAGCTCCCCTACTAGCGGTAGCTCCTACGAGCAGTACTTC; CDR3aa: CASSPTSGSSYEQYF
v_gene: TRBV19; abundance: NA; d_gene: TRBD1; j_gene: TRBJ1-1; len: 15; CDR3nt: TGTGCCAGTAGTATACCCCCCACAGGGGGCACTGAAGCTTTCTTT; CDR3aa: CASSIPPTGGTEAFF
v_gene: TRBV19; abundance: NA; d_gene: TRBD1; j_gene: TRBJ2-2; len: 16; CDR3nt: TGTGCCAGTAGTACCCTAGGACAGGGGAGGGCCGGGGAGCTGTTTTTT; CDR3aa: CASSTLGQGRAGELFF
v_gene: TRBV7-8; abundance: NA; d_gene: TRBD1; j_gene: TRBJ1-1; len: 14; CDR3nt: TGTGCCAGCACCTCAGACAGGGCTCGGACTGAAGCTTTCTTT; CDR3aa: CASTSDRARTEAFF
v_gene: TRBV28; abundance: NA; d_gene: NA; j_gene: TRBJ2-1; len: 12; CDR3nt: TGTGCCAGCCGGGATTTCTTGGATGAGCAGTTCTTC; CDR3aa: CASRDFLDEQFF
v_gene: TRBV3-1/TRBV3-2; abundance: NA; d_gene: NA; j_gene: TRBJ2-1; len: 18; CDR3nt: TGTGCCAGCAGCCAAGATACCGGAATGAGGGGGACCTACAATGAGCAGTTCTTC; CDR3aa: CASSQDTGMRGTYNEQFF
v_gene: TRBV6-2/TRBV6-3; abundance: NA; d_gene: TRBD1; j_gene: TRBJ1-1; len: 16; CDR3nt: TGTGCCAGCAGTCCCCGCCCCTCGACAGGGGGGACTGAAGCTTTCTTT; CDR3aa: CASSPRPSTGGTEAFF